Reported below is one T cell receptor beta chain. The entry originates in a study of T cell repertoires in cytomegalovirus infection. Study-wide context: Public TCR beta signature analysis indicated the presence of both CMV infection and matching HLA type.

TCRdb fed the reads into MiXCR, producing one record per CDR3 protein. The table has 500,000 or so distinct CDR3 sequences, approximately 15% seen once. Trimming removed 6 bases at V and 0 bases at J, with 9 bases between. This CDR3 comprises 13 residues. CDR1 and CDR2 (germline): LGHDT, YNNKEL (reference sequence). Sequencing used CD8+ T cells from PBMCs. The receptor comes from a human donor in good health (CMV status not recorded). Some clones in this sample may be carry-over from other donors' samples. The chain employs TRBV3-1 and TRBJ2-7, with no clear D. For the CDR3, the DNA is TGTGCCAGCAGAGGGTCTCCCTCCTACGAGCAGTACTTC. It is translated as CASRGSPSYEQYF.